The entry below gives a single TCR beta chain sequence along with its context. Its target is not known. The data were taken from a study of T cells in Graves' hyperthyroidism and ophthalmopathy. Study-wide results and caveats: Patients with ophthalmopathy were separated from those with stable hyperthyroidism by a 13 V-J model. Most thyroid-expanded clonotypes above 0.001 were also found in blood.

Germline lookup yields CDR1 SGHRS and CDR2 YFSETQ. V was clipped by 1 base and J by 2 bases; unmatched bases: 11. The CDR3 loop spans 18 amino acids. Diagnosis rested on symptoms, serum thyroxine and TRAb, thyroid ultrasound, and orbital computed tomography. Researchers amplified the TCR beta CDR3 regions from RNA transcripts. The HTBI primer set drove a first-round RT-PCR of the TCR CDR3. TCRdb reprocessed the multiplex PCR reads with MiXCR, giving one entry per CDR3 protein. Counted here are 500,000 to 600,000 distinct CDR3 sequences, about 45% occurring once; the ten biggest clones make up around 8%.

The chain joins TRBV5-1 to TRBJ2-2, with 7 bases matching TRBD1. Sequencing was performed on peripheral blood or thyroid tissue (not recorded which). The source is a woman aged 18-29 years with Graves' hyperthyroidism. The CDR3 loop reads CASSLRGPGQSNTGELFF. CDR3 sequence (DNA): TGCGCCAGCAGCTTGAGAGGGCCGGGACAGTCTAACACCGGGGAGCTGTTTTTT.